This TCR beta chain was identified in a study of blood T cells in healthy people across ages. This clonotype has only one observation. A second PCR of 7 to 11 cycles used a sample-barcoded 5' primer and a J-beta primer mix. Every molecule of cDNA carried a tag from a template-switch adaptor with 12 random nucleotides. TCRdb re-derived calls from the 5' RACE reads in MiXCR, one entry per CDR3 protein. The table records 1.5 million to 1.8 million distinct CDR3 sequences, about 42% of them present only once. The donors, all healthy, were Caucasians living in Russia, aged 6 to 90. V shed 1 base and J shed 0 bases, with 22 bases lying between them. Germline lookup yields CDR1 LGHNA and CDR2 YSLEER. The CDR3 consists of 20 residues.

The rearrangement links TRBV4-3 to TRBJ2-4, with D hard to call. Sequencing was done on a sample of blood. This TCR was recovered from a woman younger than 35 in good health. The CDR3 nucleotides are TGCGCCAGCAGCCAAGTGGCACTCCCCTTGGTTCCCGTAGCCAAAAACATTCAGTACTTC. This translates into CASSQVALPLVPVAKNIQYF.